This passage covers 29 T cell receptor beta chains from one sample sequenced in a study of cytomegalovirus exposure and HLA in healthy donors. PCR primers comprised 60 Vbeta and 13 Jbeta primers. The assay was immunoSEQ multiplex PCR, and TCRdb's table has in-frame clones only and misses some. Altogether about 130,000 clones are present, roughly four fifths being singletons, with the ten largest covering 5.5% to 7.5%. Material for sequencing was PBMCs. The receptors were gathered from a middle-aged woman in good health and CMV-seropositive.

The V and J genes are TRBV11-2 and TRBJ2-3; a possible D gene is TRBD2 (5 bases). Trimming took 3 bases from V and 0 from J, leaving 10 bases between them. Per germline, CDR1 SGHAT and CDR2 FQNNGV. The CDR3 contains 15 residues. The CDR3 nucleotides read TGTGCCAGCAGCTTTGGGAGAACTAGCACAGATACGCAGTATTTT. Translating it yields CASSFGRTSTDTQYF.

This clone was seen only once. This chain uses TRBV5-1 with TRBJ2-3; 15 nucleotides align to TRBD2. The CDR3 sequence is 15 residues long. The V gene's germline CDR1 is SGHRS and CDR2 YFSETQ. Trimming at V came to 4 bases and at J to 7 bases, leaving 4 bases not matched to a gene. CDR3 nucleotide sequence: TGCGCCAGCAGCACGGGACTAGCGGGGGGAAATACGCAGTATTTT. Amino acid sequence: CASSTGLAGGNTQYF.

V gene TRBV5-1 combines with J gene TRBJ2-1; TRBD2 matches 8 bases. Germline V gene lookup returns CDR1 SGHRS and CDR2 YFSETQ. The CDR3 is made up of 17 amino acids. V trimming: 0 bases; J trimming: 0 bases; junction bases outside the gene matches: 5. CDR3 sequence: CASSLVTSGRSYNEQFF. CDR3 bases: TGCGCCAGCAGCTTGGTCACTAGCGGACGCTCCTACAATGAGCAGTTCTTC.

The chain is built from TRBV7-2 and TRBJ1-2, with D hard to call. CDR1 SGHTA and CDR2 FQGNSA come from the germline V gene. The V end lost 5 bases, the J end lost 2 bases, and 9 bases lay between the germline ends. This CDR3 is 13 amino acids long. The CDR3 is CASSPSTNYGYTF. Here the CDR3 DNA reads TGTGCCAGCAGCCCCTCTACGAACTATGGCTACACCTTC.

The chain recombines TRBV6-4 with TRBJ1-5; the D is unclear. Germline lookup yields CDR1 MRHNA and CDR2 SNTAGT. V lost 5 bases and J 0 bases, leaving 5 bases between the germline ends. CDR3 length: 13 residues. In DNA, the CDR3 is TGTGCCAGCAGTACAGATAGCAATCAGCCCCAGCATTTT. It codes for CASSTDSNQPQHF.

The rearrangement joins TRBV27 to TRBJ1-6; 10 bases are a match to TRBD1. Germline trimming cut 8 bases from V and 9 bases from J; bases unmatched to any gene: 7. In germline, CDR1 is MNHEY, CDR2 SMNVEV (reference sequence). The CDR3 totals 14 residues. The CDR3 DNA follows: TGTGCCAGCCACTACGGGACAGGGGCTTCACCCCTCCACTTT. Translated, it gives CASHYGTGASPLHF.

As to this clone: The junction differs from germline at one of its ends, possibly a read error. The V gene is TRBV7-7, the J gene TRBJ2-7; TRBD2 matches 9 bases. The CDR3 totals 13 residues. Germline CDR1 SSHAT, CDR2 FNYEAQ (reference sequence). The CDR3 nucleotides are TGTGCTAGCAGCCAGAAACTAGCGGGCGAGCAGTACTTC. Protein: CASSQKLAGEQYF.

This chain links TRBV7-8 with TRBJ1-5, with TRBD1 identical over 8 bases. Germline lookup yields CDR1 SGHVS and CDR2 FQNEAQ. The CDR3 length is 15 residues. Germline trimming cut 5 bases from V and 6 bases from J; bases unmatched to any gene: 9. In nucleotides, the CDR3 is TGTGCCAGCAGCCGGACAGGGTGGGTCGGTCAGCCCCAGCATTTT. It is translated as CASSRTGWVGQPQHF.

This chain connects TRBV13 to TRBJ2-3; TRBD1 aligns across 8 bases. V was clipped by 5 bases and J by 3 bases; unmatched bases: 7. This CDR3 is built from 15 residues. CDR1 is PRHDT and CDR2 is FYEKMQ in the germline V gene (reference sequence). The chain's CDR3 is CASSPGQGKTDTQYF. In DNA form, the CDR3 reads TGTGCCAGCAGCCCCGGACAGGGAAAGACAGATACGCAGTATTTT.

This clone was counted between two and nine times. CDR3 coding DNA: TGTGCCAGCTCACCAACAGGCCCCTACGAGCAGTACTTC. Translation: CASSPTGPYEQYF. The V gene is TRBV18, the J gene TRBJ2-7, with D possibly matching TRBD1 (5 bases). The CDR3 totals 13 residues. Germline V gene sequence: CDR1 KGHSH, CDR2 LQKENI. V was trimmed by 2 bases and J by 2 bases, leaving 7 bases between them.

The table lists this clone with a few counts. The CDR3 region is CATSGRNYGYTF. The CDR3 DNA reads TGTGCCACCTCGGGTAGGAACTATGGCTACACCTTC. V and J are TRBV7-2 and TRBJ1-2; D not resolved. This CDR3 is 12 amino acids long. Looked up from germline, CDR1 is SGHTA and CDR2 is FQGNSA. V was trimmed by 10 bases and J by 2 bases, leaving 11 bases between them.

The chain carries TRBV7-9 and TRBJ1-5; the match to TRBD1 covers 8 bases. Trimming removed 6 bases from V and 7 bases from J; junction bases left unmatched: 5. Germline V gene lookup returns CDR1 SEHNR and CDR2 FQNEAQ (reference sequence). This CDR3 comprises 13 residues. The CDR3 region is CASSTTGDQPQHF. For the CDR3, the DNA is TGTGCCAGCAGTACGACAGGGGACCAGCCCCAGCATTTT. The variable domain in full, with the rest retrieved from reference TRBV7-9 and TRBJ1-5, is DTGVSQNPRHKITKRGQNVTFRCDPISEHNRLYWYRQTLGQGPEFLTYFQNEAQLEKSRLLSDRFSAERPKGSFSTLEIQRTEQGDSAMYLCASSTTGDQPQHFGDGTRLSIL.

The chain employs TRBV9 and TRBJ2-2, with TRBD1 identical over 9 bases. CDR3 length equals 18 residues. Germline loops: CDR1 SGDLS, CDR2 YYNGEE. V was clipped by 3 bases and J by 5 bases; unmatched bases: 14. In DNA, the CDR3 is TGTGCCAGCAGCGGTACCACAGGGGGCGGAGGGAGAACCGGGGAGCTGTTTTTT. Amino acids: CASSGTTGGGGRTGELFF.

Concerning this clone itself: A read error may produce the germline difference seen at one junction end. The chain employs TRBV7-9 and TRBJ2-7; the D gene is possibly TRBD2 (5 bases). CDR1 and CDR2 (germline): SEHNR, FQNEAQ (reference sequence). The CDR3 spans 16 residues. The CDR3 DNA sequence: TGTTCCAGCAGCACCGTGTTCTGGGGAGACTTCGACGAGCAGTACTTC. Translating gives CSSSTVFWGDFDEQYF.

This clone was recorded only once. The chain combines TRBV5-1 with TRBJ2-3, with TRBD2 matching over 13 bases. Trimming removed 2 bases from V and 0 bases from J; junction bases left unmatched: 3. Germline V gene lookup returns CDR1 SGHRS and CDR2 YFSETQ. The CDR3 contains 17 residues. CDR3 sequence reads: CASSFAGLAGSTDTQYF. The CDR3 nucleotides are TGCGCCAGCAGCTTCGCGGGACTAGCGGGGAGCACAGATACGCAGTATTTT. Based on the CDR3 plus reference TRBV5-1 and TRBJ2-3, the full variable domain is KAGVTQTPRYLIKTRGQQVTLSCSPISGHRSVSWYQQTPGQGLQFLFEYFSETQRNKGNFPGRFSGRQFSNSRSEMNVSTLELGDSALYLCASSFAGLAGSTDTQYFGPGTRLTVL.

The CDR3 nucleotides read TGTGCCATCGGAGGGGGCATAGGCTACGAGCAGTACTTC. This codes for CAIGGGIGYEQYF. The rearrangement links TRBV10-3 to TRBJ2-7; a possible D gene is TRBD1 (7 bases). CDR3 size: 13 residues. Trimming removed 8 bases from V and 3 bases from J, with 14 bases in between. Looked up from germline, CDR1 is ENHRY and CDR2 is SYGVKD.

The V gene is TRBV28, the J gene TRBJ2-7; D unresolved. Looked up from germline, CDR1 is MDHEN and CDR2 is SYDVKM. Trimming removed 7 bases from V and 7 bases from J, with 11 bases in between. The length of the CDR3 is 11 residues. The CDR3 DNA sequence: TGTGCCAGCATAACCGTCGGGGAGCAGTACTTC. As protein: CASITVGEQYF.

The chain uses TRBV6-5 and TRBJ1-1; unclear D gene. Germline CDR1 and CDR2: MNHEY and SVGAGI. V lost 0 bases and J lost 2, with 10 bases in between. The CDR3 extends over 15 amino acids. The CDR3 DNA follows: TGTGCCAGCAGTTACTCGAGTCGGGGTAACACTGAAGCTTTCTTT. It encodes CASSYSSRGNTEAFF.

This clone was seen a few times. The genes are TRBV14 and TRBJ1-1; D remains unclear. Per germline, CDR1 SGHDN and CDR2 FVKESK. Trimming left V 4 bases short and J 1 base short, with 7 bases between. This CDR3 is 13 amino acids long. The CDR3 is CASSPKRNTEAFF. The CDR3 DNA is TGTGCCAGCAGCCCTAAGAGGAACACTGAAGCTTTCTTT.

The V call is TRBV27, the J call TRBJ2-1; a weak D match, TRBD2 (5 bases). Between the trimmed V and J ends, which lost 7 bases and 5 bases, there was a span of 6 bases. There are 11 residues in the CDR3. Germline V gene lookup returns CDR1 MNHEY and CDR2 SMNVEV (reference sequence). As DNA, the CDR3 is TGTGCCAGCAAACTAGACAATGAGCAGTTCTTC. Protein: CASKLDNEQFF.

The count of this clone is one. V is TRBV19 and J is TRBJ2-7, with 10 bases aligning to TRBD2. The CDR3 consists of 18 residues. Germline trimming cut 4 bases from V and 8 bases from J; bases unmatched to any gene: 20. CDR1 and CDR2 from the germline V gene are LNHDA and SQIVND (reference sequence). CDR3: CASSSQPSGLAGDEKQYF. The DNA of the CDR3 is TGTGCCAGTAGTAGCCAGCCCTCCGGGCTAGCGGGAGATGAGAAGCAGTACTTC.

With regard to this clone: The junction and the germline gene differ at one end; a read error may be behind it. The chain is built from TRBV7-7 and TRBJ2-2, with a tentative D call TRBD2 (5 bases). The CDR3 extends over 14 amino acids. Germline values: CDR1 SSHAT, CDR2 FNYEAQ (reference sequence). DNA of the CDR3: TGTGCTAGCAGCTTACGGGGGAACACCGGGGAGCTGTTTTTT. Its protein product is CASSLRGNTGELFF.

This clone has a single count. The chain uses TRBV19 and TRBJ2-5; a possible D gene is TRBD2 (6 bases). Germline CDR1 LNHDA, CDR2 SQIVND (reference sequence). This CDR3 is 14 amino acids long. With 7 bases removed from V and 3 bases from J, the gap between germline ends came to 15 bases. The CDR3 protein is CASKGSGVKETQYF. CDR3 sequence (DNA): TGTGCCAGTAAGGGTAGCGGCGTCAAAGAGACCCAGTACTTC. The whole variable domain, filled in from reference TRBV19 and TRBJ2-5, reads DGGITQSPKYLFRKEGQNVTLSCEQNLNHDAMYWYRQDPGQGLRLIYYSQIVNDFQKGDIAEGYSVSREKKESFPLTVTSAQKNPTAFYLCASKGSGVKETQYFGPGTRLLVL.

The chain has TRBV6-5 and TRBJ1-2; 7 nucleotides align to TRBD1. The CDR3 consists of 11 residues. The V gene end was trimmed by 7 bases and the J gene end by 8 bases; junction bases not matched to a gene: 4. Germline values: CDR1 MNHEY, CDR2 SVGAGI. The CDR3 loop is CASTRGAGYTF. The CDR3 bases are TGTGCCAGCACCAGGGGGGCCGGCTACACCTTC.

This clone was picked up a small number of times. The chain employs TRBV6-1 and TRBJ1-6, with D possibly matching TRBD1 (6 bases). The V gene lost 1 base and the J gene lost 9 bases, with 16 bases spanning the gap. Germline lookup yields CDR1 MNHNS and CDR2 SASEGT. This CDR3 is built from 16 residues. The CDR3 nucleotides are TGTGCCAGCAGTGAAGGGGGGAAGGGGGTAGGTTCACCCCTCCACTTT. As protein: CASSEGGKGVGSPLHF.

The chain combines TRBV7-2 with TRBJ2-3; D unresolved. The CDR3 covers 16 residues. Trimming left V 2 bases short and J 2 bases short, with 14 bases between. CDR1 is SGHTA and CDR2 is FQGNSA in the germline V gene. The CDR3 region is CASSLLGQFLTDTQYF. As DNA, the CDR3 is TGTGCCAGCAGCTTACTGGGCCAGTTCCTCACAGATACGCAGTATTTT.

Only a few counts were recorded for this clone. This rearrangement joins TRBV2 to TRBJ1-6, with TRBD1 identical over 8 bases. Looked up from germline, CDR1 is SNHLY and CDR2 is FYNNEI. The CDR3 totals 13 residues. V was clipped by 6 bases and J by 8 bases; unmatched bases: 3. The CDR3 spells CASRDREDSPLHF. The CDR3 DNA sequence: TGTGCCAGCAGGGACAGGGAGGATTCACCCCTCCACTTT. The full variable domain, rest sourced from reference TRBV2 and TRBJ1-6, is EPEVTQTPSHQVTQMGQEVILRCVPISNHLYFYWYRQILGQKVEFLVSFYNNEISEKSEIFDDQFSVERPDGSNFTLKIRSTKLEDSAMYFCASRDREDSPLHFGNGTRLTVT.

A single count supports this clone. The chain has TRBV9 and TRBJ2-5; possibly TRBD2 for D (6 bases). Germline V lookup: CDR1 SGDLS, CDR2 YYNGEE. This CDR3 spans 14 amino acids. V lost 0 bases to trimming and J lost 12 bases, with 18 bases between them. The DNA for the CDR3 is TGTGCCAGCAGCGTAGGAGCGGGCCGGGGTCTCAAGTACTTC. Protein: CASSVGAGRGLKYF.

The V and J genes are TRBV7-6 and TRBJ2-2; 7 bases align to TRBD1. Unmatched junction bases numbered 8, after V lost 7 bases and J lost 0 bases. This CDR3 is built from 16 residues. Germline V lookup: CDR1 SGHVS, CDR2 FNYEAQ. The CDR3 DNA follows: TGTGCCAGCACCTGGACAGGCACAACGAACACCGGGGAGCTGTTTTTT. This codes for CASTWTGTTNTGELFF.